This T cell receptor (beta chain) was profiled in a study of cytomegalovirus exposure and HLA in healthy donors. Study-wide findings and caveats: Many donors carried some public TCRs, although rarity characterized most TCR sequences. Diagnosis of cytomegalovirus status made by the classifier reportedly showed high specificity and sensitivity.

The approximately 120-subject validation cohort, separate from the approximately 670-subject first cohort, included the donors. Per the germline V gene, CDR1 is SNHLY and CDR2 is FYNNEI. CDR3 length equals 16 residues. With 2 bases clipped from V and 7 bases from J, the junction kept 8 bases outside the gene matches. Of note for this clone: Its antigen is not known.

Clones were sequenced by immunoSEQ multiplex PCR, and TCRdb holds only the in-frame ones, with some missing. The table shows fewer than 350,000 clones, with 88% occurring only once. The V gene is TRBV2, the J gene TRBJ2-1; 10 bases agree with TRBD2. The sample was PBMCs. The sequence was collected from a woman aged 18-29 years in good health and CMV-seronegative. As DNA, the CDR3 is TGTGCCAGCAGTGAAATGGCTAGCGGGAGAGGTAATGAGCAGTTCTTC. Its protein product is CASSEMASGRGNEQFF.